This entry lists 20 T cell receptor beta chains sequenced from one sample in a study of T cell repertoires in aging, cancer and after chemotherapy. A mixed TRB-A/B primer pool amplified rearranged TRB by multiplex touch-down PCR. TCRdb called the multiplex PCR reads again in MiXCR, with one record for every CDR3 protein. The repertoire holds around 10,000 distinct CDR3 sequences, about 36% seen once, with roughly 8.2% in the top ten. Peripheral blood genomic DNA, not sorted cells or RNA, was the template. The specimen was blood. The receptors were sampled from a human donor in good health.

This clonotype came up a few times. CDR3 protein: CASSSRTGSYEQYF. The CDR3 nucleotides read TGTGCCAGCAGCAGCAGGACAGGCTCCTACGAGCAGTACTTC. This chain joins TRBV5-4 and TRBJ2-7; the match to TRBD1 covers 7 bases. Germline trimming cut 4 bases from V and 0 bases from J; bases unmatched to any gene: 4. Germline CDR1 is SGHNT and CDR2 is YYREEE (reference sequence). The CDR3 runs to 14 residues.

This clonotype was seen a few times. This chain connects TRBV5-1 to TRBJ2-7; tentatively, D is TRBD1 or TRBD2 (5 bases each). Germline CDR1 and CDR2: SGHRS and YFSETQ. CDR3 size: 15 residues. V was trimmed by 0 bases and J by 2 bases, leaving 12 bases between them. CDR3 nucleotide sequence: TGCGCCAGCAGCTTGGGAGGGGCGCCAACCTACGAGCAGTACTTC. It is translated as CASSLGGAPTYEQYF.

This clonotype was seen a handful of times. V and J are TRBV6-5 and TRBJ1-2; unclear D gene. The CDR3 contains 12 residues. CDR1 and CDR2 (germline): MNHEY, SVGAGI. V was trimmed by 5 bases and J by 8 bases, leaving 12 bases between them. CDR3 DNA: TGTGCCAGCAGTCAACGAAGCTCCGGCTACACCTTC. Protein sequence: CASSQRSSGYTF.

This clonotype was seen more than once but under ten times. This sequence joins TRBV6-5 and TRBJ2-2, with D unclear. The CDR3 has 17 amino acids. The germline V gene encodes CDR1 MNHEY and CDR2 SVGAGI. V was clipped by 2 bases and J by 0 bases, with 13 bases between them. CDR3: CASSYDRDGANTGELFF. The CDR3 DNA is TGTGCCAGCAGTTACGACCGTGACGGCGCGAACACCGGGGAGCTGTTTTTT.

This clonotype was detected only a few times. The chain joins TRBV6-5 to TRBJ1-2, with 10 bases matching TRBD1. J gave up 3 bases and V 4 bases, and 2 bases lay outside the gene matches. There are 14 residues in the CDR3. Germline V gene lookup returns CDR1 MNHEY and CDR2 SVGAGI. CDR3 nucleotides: TGTGCCAGCAGTTCGGGACAGGGGTACTATGGCTACACCTTC. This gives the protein CASSSGQGYYGYTF.

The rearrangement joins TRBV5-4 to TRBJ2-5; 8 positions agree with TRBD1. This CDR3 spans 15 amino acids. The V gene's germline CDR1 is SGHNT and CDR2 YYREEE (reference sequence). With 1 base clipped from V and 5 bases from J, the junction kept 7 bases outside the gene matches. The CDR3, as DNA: TGTGCCAGCAGCTTGCAGGGGGCGATCGGGGAGACCCAGTACTTC. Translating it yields CASSLQGAIGETQYF.

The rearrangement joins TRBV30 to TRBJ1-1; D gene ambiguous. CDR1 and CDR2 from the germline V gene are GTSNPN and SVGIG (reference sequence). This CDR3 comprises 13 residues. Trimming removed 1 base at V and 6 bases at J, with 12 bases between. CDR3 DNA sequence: TGTGCCTGGAGTGAAGGGTCCTTCGCTGAAGCTTTCTTT. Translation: CAWSEGSFAEAFF.

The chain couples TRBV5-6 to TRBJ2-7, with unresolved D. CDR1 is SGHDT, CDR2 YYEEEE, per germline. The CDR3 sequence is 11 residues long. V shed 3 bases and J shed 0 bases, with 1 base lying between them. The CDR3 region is CASSSSYEQYF. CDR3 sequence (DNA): TGTGCCAGCAGCTCCTCCTACGAGCAGTACTTC.

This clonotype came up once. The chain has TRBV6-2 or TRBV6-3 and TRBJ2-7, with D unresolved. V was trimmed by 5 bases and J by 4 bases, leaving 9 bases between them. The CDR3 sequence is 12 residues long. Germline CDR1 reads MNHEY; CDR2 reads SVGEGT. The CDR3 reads CASSRNIYEQYF. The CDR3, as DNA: TGTGCCAGCAGTCGAAACATATACGAGCAGTACTTC.

The CDR3 loop reads CAGTGATDTQYF. In DNA, the CDR3 is TGTGCCGGGACAGGGGCCACAGATACGCAGTATTTT. The chain links TRBV10-3 to TRBJ2-3; 10 positions agree with TRBD1. This CDR3 has 12 amino acids. Germline V gives CDR1 ENHRY, CDR2 SYGVKD. Trimming took 11 bases from V and 2 from J; bases not matched to a gene: 1.

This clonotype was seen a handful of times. The chain's CDR3 is CASSLATVSSGANVLTF. CDR3 bases: TGTGCCAGCAGTTTAGCGACAGTTTCCTCTGGGGCCAACGTCCTGACTTTC. This sequence joins TRBV12-3 or TRBV12-4 and TRBJ2-6; TRBD1 is a possible D gene (5 bases). With 0 bases removed from V and 0 bases from J, the gap between germline ends came to 9 bases. The CDR3 length is 17 residues.

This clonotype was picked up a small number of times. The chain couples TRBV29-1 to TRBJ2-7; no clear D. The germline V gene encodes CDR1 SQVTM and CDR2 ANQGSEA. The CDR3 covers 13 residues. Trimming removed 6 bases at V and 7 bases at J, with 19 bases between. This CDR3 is CSVFWALVGEQYF. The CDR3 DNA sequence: TGCAGCGTGTTCTGGGCCCTCGTTGGGGAGCAGTACTTC.

CDR3 residues: CASSETPGGMNTEAFF. In DNA form, the CDR3 reads TGTGCCAGCAGTGAAACTCCGGGGGGAATGAACACTGAAGCTTTCTTT. This chain links TRBV6-1 with TRBJ1-1; TRBD1 is a possible D gene (5 bases). This CDR3 region has 16 residues. The V end was cut by 2 bases, the J end by 0 bases, with 13 bases between. CDR1 MNHNS and CDR2 SASEGT come from the germline V gene.

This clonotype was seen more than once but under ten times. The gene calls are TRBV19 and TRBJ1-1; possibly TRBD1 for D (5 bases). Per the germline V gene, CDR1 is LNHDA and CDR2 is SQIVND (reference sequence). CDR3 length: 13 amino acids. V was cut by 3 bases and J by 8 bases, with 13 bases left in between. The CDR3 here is CASSILTGREAFF. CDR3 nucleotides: TGTGCCAGTAGTATCCTCACGGGACGCGAAGCTTTCTTT.

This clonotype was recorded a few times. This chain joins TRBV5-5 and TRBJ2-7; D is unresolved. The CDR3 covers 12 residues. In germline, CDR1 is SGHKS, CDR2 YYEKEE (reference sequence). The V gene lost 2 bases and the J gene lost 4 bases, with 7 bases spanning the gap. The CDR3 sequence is CASSFVGYEQYF. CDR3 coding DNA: TGTGCCAGCAGCTTCGTCGGTTACGAGCAGTACTTC.

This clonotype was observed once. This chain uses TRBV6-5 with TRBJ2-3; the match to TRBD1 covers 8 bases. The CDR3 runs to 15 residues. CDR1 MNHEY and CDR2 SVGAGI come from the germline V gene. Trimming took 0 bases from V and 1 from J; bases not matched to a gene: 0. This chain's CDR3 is CASSYSGQGTDTQYF. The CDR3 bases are TGTGCCAGCAGTTACTCGGGACAGGGCACAGATACGCAGTATTTT.

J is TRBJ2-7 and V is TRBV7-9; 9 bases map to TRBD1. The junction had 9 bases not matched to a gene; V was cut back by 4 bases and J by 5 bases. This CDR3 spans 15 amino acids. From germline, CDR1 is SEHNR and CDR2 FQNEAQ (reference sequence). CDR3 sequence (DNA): TGTGCCAGCAGCTCCTTACAGGGGGCTCTAGACGAGCAGTACTTC. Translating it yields CASSSLQGALDEQYF.

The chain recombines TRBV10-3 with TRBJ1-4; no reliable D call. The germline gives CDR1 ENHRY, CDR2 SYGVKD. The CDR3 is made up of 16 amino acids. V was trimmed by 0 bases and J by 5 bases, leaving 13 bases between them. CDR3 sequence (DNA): TGTGCCATCAGTGAGTCCGGTGGAAGGGCGAATGAAAAACTGTTTTTT. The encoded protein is CAISESGGRANEKLFF.

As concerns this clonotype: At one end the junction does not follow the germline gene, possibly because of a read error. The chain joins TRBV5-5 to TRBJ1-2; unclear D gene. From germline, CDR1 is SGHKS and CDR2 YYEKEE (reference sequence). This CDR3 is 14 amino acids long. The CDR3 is CASSLESRNYGYTF. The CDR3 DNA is TGCGCCAGCAGCTTGGAATCCAGAAACTATGGCTACACCTTC. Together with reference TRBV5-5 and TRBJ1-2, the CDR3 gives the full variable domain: DAGVTQSPTHLIKTRGQQVTLRCSPISGHKSVSWYQQVLGQGPQFIFQYYEKEERGRGNFPDRFSARQFPNYSSELNVNALLLGDSALYLCASSLESRNYGYTFGSGTRLTVV.

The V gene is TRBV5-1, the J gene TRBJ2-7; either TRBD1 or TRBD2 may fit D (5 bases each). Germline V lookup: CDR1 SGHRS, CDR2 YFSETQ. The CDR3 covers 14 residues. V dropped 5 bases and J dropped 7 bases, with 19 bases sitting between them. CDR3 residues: CASSWDVARGEQYF. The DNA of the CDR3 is TGCGCCAGCAGTTGGGACGTAGCTAGGGGAGAGCAGTACTTC.